The 4 T cell receptor beta chains below all came from one sample that was sequenced in a study of human T cells and chemical hapten exposure. TCRdb passed the RACE reads through MiXCR, listing each CDR3 protein once. The table includes about 380,000 distinct CDR3 sequences, about 5.1% detected once. Described time point: pre-sensitization, week 0. Treatment meaning: therapeutic diphenylcyclopropenone sensitization with weekly scalp DPC. Sequencing was performed on whole blood, taken in connection with sensitization to the hapten diphenylcyclopropenone (DPC). These receptors were obtained from a woman between 45 and 60 years old with alopecia areata. Some clones in this sample may be carry-over from other donors' samples.

This clonotype was found many times. V usage is TRBV15 and J usage is TRBJ1-2; no clear D. From germline, CDR1 is LNHNV and CDR2 YYDKDF (reference sequence). Deletions cut 1 base from V and 4 bases from J, with 7 bases between. The CDR3 contains 13 residues. This CDR3 reads CATSRGSPYGYTF. CDR3 DNA: TGTGCCACCAGCAGAGGCAGTCCCTATGGCTACACCTTC.

A word on this clonotype: This may be a read error, as it is one base from a much larger clone. V gene TRBV11-2 combines with J gene TRBJ1-2; no clear D gene. The CDR3 runs 15 residues. The germline V gene has CDR1 SGHAT and CDR2 FQNNGV. The CDR3 nucleotides are TGTGCCGGCAGCCAGAAATATCCGACTAACTATGGCTACACCTTC. Translation gives CAGSQKYPTNYGYTF.

The sample holds a few counts of this clonotype. The chain is built from TRBV10-3 and TRBJ1-1, with D unclear. V dropped 3 bases and J dropped 10 bases, with 15 bases sitting between them. This CDR3 is 13 amino acids long. Germline CDR1 and CDR2: ENHRY and SYGVKD. The CDR3 sequence: CAISDGTGRGAFF. CDR3 bases: TGTGCCATCAGTGACGGAACGGGCCGGGGAGCTTTCTTT.

The chain's CDR3 is CASSLERYTQYF. CDR3 nucleotides: TGTGCCAGCAGCTTAGAGCGGTATACGCAGTATTTT. V is TRBV7-9 and J is TRBJ2-3; possibly TRBD2 for D (5 bases). Germline CDR1 reads SEHNR; CDR2 reads FQNEAQ (reference sequence). V dropped 1 base and J dropped 7 bases, with 6 bases sitting between them. CDR3 length equals 12 residues.